Listed below are T cell receptor beta chains from one sample, sequenced in a study of blood T cells in healthy people across ages. From the 5' RACE reads, TCRdb called clonotypes with MiXCR, one entry per CDR3 protein. The profile covers some 1.6 million distinct CDR3 sequences, with about 35% appearing a single time and 10% to 12% taken by the ten largest. The sequencing input was blood. The receptors originated from a woman in her twenties or thirties in good health. CDR3s include the opening cysteine and the closing phenylalanine or tryptophan. The D gene is left open where the match is weak. Size values are once, few and many counts, or a class for expanded clones, and some rows have none.

clone size: many; J gene: TRBJ2-7; D gene: -; V gene: TRBV20-1; CDR3 protein: CSARESVIGHEQYF; CDR3 DNA: TGCAGTGCTAGAGAGAGCGTGATTGGCCACGAGCAGTACTTC
clone size: few; J gene: TRBJ2-3; D gene: TRBD1; V gene: TRBV5-1; CDR3 protein: CASSLTMDRSITDTQYF; CDR3 DNA: TGCGCCAGCAGCTTGACCATGGACAGGTCGATCACAGATACGCAGTATTTT
clone size: many; J gene: TRBJ2-1; D gene: TRBD2; V gene: TRBV5-1; CDR3 protein: CASSWTSGGGEQFF; CDR3 DNA: TGCGCCAGCAGCTGGACTAGCGGGGGCGGGGAGCAGTTCTTC
clone size: once; J gene: TRBJ2-1; D gene: -; V gene: TRBV20-1; CDR3 protein: CSARETIEQFF; CDR3 DNA: TGCAGTGCTAGAGAGACTATCGAGCAGTTCTTC
clone size: -; J gene: TRBJ2-6; D gene: -; V gene: TRBV7-9; CDR3 protein: CASSGQTPSGANVLTF; CDR3 DNA: TGTGCCAGCAGCGGACAGACCCCCTCTGGGGCCAACGTCCTGACTTTC
clone size: many; J gene: TRBJ2-3; D gene: -; V gene: TRBV28; CDR3 protein: CASNSGDREDTDTQYF; CDR3 DNA: TGTGCCAGCAATTCCGGCGACAGGGAGGATACAGATACGCAGTATTTT
clone size: few; J gene: TRBJ2-7; D gene: -; V gene: TRBV20-1; CDR3 protein: CSATGERSYEQYF; CDR3 DNA: TGCAGTGCCACGGGGGAACGCTCCTACGAGCAGTACTTC
clone size: -; J gene: TRBJ2-5; D gene: TRBD2; V gene: TRBV11-3; CDR3 protein: CASSLSPGLAEETQYF; CDR3 DNA: TGTGCCAGCAGCCTCTCACCGGGACTAGCAGAAGAGACCCAGTACTTC
clone size: -; J gene: TRBJ2-3; D gene: -; V gene: TRBV5-1; CDR3 protein: CASSLEQASTDTQYF; CDR3 DNA: TGCGCCAGCAGCTTGGAACAGGCTAGCACAGATACGCAGTATTTT
clone size: few; J gene: TRBJ2-7; D gene: TRBD1; V gene: TRBV7-9; CDR3 protein: CASSFYRGQQYF; CDR3 DNA: TGTGCCAGCAGCTTCTACAGGGGGCAGCAGTACTTC
clone size: -; J gene: TRBJ1-1; D gene: -; V gene: TRBV2; CDR3 protein: CACSEWDLNTEAFF; CDR3 DNA: TGTGCCTGCAGTGAGTGGGACCTGAACACTGAAGCTTTCTTT
clone size: -; J gene: TRBJ1-2; D gene: -; V gene: TRBV14; CDR3 protein: CASSQSQGRRYGYTF; CDR3 DNA: TGTGCCAGCAGCCAAAGTCAGGGTCGGAGATATGGCTACACCTTC
clone size: few; J gene: TRBJ2-5; D gene: -; V gene: TRBV7-2; CDR3 protein: CASGPQLGPETQYF; CDR3 DNA: TGTGCCAGCGGCCCCCAACTAGGACCAGAGACCCAGTACTTC
clone size: few; J gene: TRBJ2-5; D gene: -; V gene: TRBV20-1; CDR3 protein: CSCTPAGATKTQYF; CDR3 DNA: TGCAGCTGTACCCCGGCGGGGGCCACGAAGACCCAGTACTTC
clone size: -; J gene: TRBJ1-1; D gene: -; V gene: TRBV20-1; CDR3 protein: CSARGAEAFF; CDR3 DNA: TGCAGTGCTAGAGGGGCTGAAGCTTTCTTT
clone size: -; J gene: TRBJ2-5; D gene: -; V gene: TRBV21-1; CDR3 protein: CASSRGSRQETQYF; CDR3 DNA: TGTGCCAGCAGCCGGGGGAGCAGACAAGAGACCCAGTACTTC
clone size: few; J gene: TRBJ2-7; D gene: -; V gene: TRBV29-1; CDR3 protein: CSAIGGDTTYEQYF; CDR3 DNA: TGCAGCGCAATTGGGGGGGACACCACCTACGAGCAGTACTTC
clone size: many; J gene: TRBJ2-1; D gene: TRBD2; V gene: TRBV27; CDR3 protein: CASSPSGRGEQFF; CDR3 DNA: TGTGCCAGCAGTCCTAGCGGGAGAGGGGAGCAGTTCTTC
clone size: -; J gene: TRBJ2-7; D gene: -; V gene: TRBV6-1; CDR3 protein: CASSERQSYEQYF; CDR3 DNA: TGTGCCAGCAGTGAGCGACAGTCCTACGAGCAGTACTTC
clone size: -; J gene: TRBJ2-7; D gene: -; V gene: TRBV12-3/TRBV12-4; CDR3 protein: CASSLGRPAVYEQYF; CDR3 DNA: TGTGCCAGCAGTTTAGGCAGGCCCGCCGTCTACGAGCAGTACTTC
clone size: -; J gene: TRBJ2-7; D gene: -; V gene: TRBV27; CDR3 protein: CASSSTRQSTKEQYF; CDR3 DNA: TGTGCCAGCAGTTCAACAAGACAGAGTACGAAAGAGCAGTACTTC
clone size: -; J gene: TRBJ2-1; D gene: TRBD1; V gene: TRBV6-2/TRBV6-3; CDR3 protein: CASSYSGTGENEQFF; CDR3 DNA: TGTGCCAGCAGTTACTCGGGGACAGGGGAGAATGAGCAGTTCTTC
clone size: -; J gene: TRBJ2-2; D gene: TRBD1; V gene: TRBV20-1; CDR3 protein: CSATGTALTGELFF; CDR3 DNA: TGCAGTGCGACCGGGACAGCTCTCACCGGGGAGCTGTTTTTT
clone size: -; J gene: TRBJ2-7; D gene: TRBD2; V gene: TRBV27; CDR3 protein: CASRKLLAGFYEQYF; CDR3 DNA: TGTGCCAGCCGTAAGCTACTAGCGGGTTTCTACGAGCAGTACTTC
clone size: few; J gene: TRBJ1-5; D gene: TRBD1; V gene: TRBV20-1; CDR3 protein: CSAPQGANQPQHF; CDR3 DNA: TGCAGTGCGCCACAGGGGGCCAATCAGCCCCAGCATTTT
clone size: -; J gene: TRBJ2-7; D gene: -; V gene: TRBV13; CDR3 protein: CASSETGSHEQYF; CDR3 DNA: TGTGCCAGCAGCGAGACAGGTTCCCACGAGCAGTACTTC
clone size: -; J gene: TRBJ1-4; D gene: TRBD1; V gene: TRBV4-1; CDR3 protein: CASSQESWTGSIPTNEKLFF; CDR3 DNA: TGCGCCAGCAGCCAAGAATCCTGGACAGGAAGTATCCCAACTAATGAAAAACTGTTTTTT
clone size: -; J gene: TRBJ1-6; D gene: -; V gene: TRBV7-9; CDR3 protein: CASSLDLNSPLHF; CDR3 DNA: TGTGCCAGCAGCTTAGACCTTAATTCACCCCTCCACTTT
clone size: -; J gene: TRBJ2-1; D gene: TRBD2; V gene: TRBV27; CDR3 protein: CASSSRTILAGSYNEQFF; CDR3 DNA: TGTGCCAGCAGTTCCCGGACGATACTAGCGGGGTCCTACAATGAGCAGTTCTTC
clone size: few; J gene: TRBJ1-1; D gene: -; V gene: TRBV4-1; CDR3 protein: CASSHEPLGKGRMGTEAFF; CDR3 DNA: TGCGCCAGCAGCCACGAACCTCTTGGGAAGGGGAGGATGGGCACTGAAGCTTTCTTT
clone size: few; J gene: TRBJ1-6; D gene: -; V gene: TRBV7-9; CDR3 protein: CASSLLGGVNSPLHF; CDR3 DNA: TGTGCCAGCAGCTTGTTGGGGGGGGTAAATTCACCCCTCCACTTT
clone size: few; J gene: TRBJ2-3; D gene: TRBD2; V gene: TRBV7-9; CDR3 protein: CASSYPGASGGTSTDTQYF; CDR3 DNA: TGTGCCAGCAGCTACCCTGGAGCTAGCGGGGGGACTAGCACAGATACGCAGTATTTT
clone size: -; J gene: TRBJ2-1; D gene: TRBD2; V gene: TRBV11-3; CDR3 protein: CASSLEGQRGYNEQFF; CDR3 DNA: TGTGCCAGCAGCTTAGAGGGCCAGCGGGGCTACAATGAGCAGTTCTTC
clone size: -; J gene: TRBJ1-2; D gene: -; V gene: TRBV2; CDR3 protein: CASRVQDRYSYTF; CDR3 DNA: TGTGCCAGCAGGGTTCAGGACCGCTATAGCTACACCTTC
clone size: -; J gene: TRBJ2-7; D gene: -; V gene: TRBV2; CDR3 protein: CASSGFQIYEQYF; CDR3 DNA: TGTGCCAGCAGTGGGTTCCAGATCTACGAGCAGTACTTC
clone size: few; J gene: TRBJ2-1; D gene: TRBD1; V gene: TRBV24-1; CDR3 protein: CATSDWDRGGSGGIEQFF; CDR3 DNA: TGTGCCACCAGTGATTGGGACAGGGGGGGTAGCGGCGGTATTGAGCAGTTCTTC
clone size: -; J gene: TRBJ2-2; D gene: -; V gene: TRBV5-6; CDR3 protein: CASSLWGTSTGELFF; CDR3 DNA: TGTGCCAGCAGCTTGTGGGGGACGTCTACCGGGGAGCTGTTTTTT
clone size: many; J gene: TRBJ2-3; D gene: -; V gene: TRBV20-1; CDR3 protein: CSASGVVDTQYF; CDR3 DNA: TGCAGTGCTAGCGGGGTTGTGGATACGCAGTATTTT
clone size: few; J gene: TRBJ1-1; D gene: -; V gene: TRBV4-1; CDR3 protein: CASSPHLTRGLNTEAFF; CDR3 DNA: TGCGCCAGCAGCCCCCACTTGACCAGGGGTCTTAACACTGAAGCTTTCTTT
clone size: -; J gene: TRBJ1-1; D gene: TRBD1; V gene: TRBV20-1; CDR3 protein: CSARDYSPGQGGTEAFF; CDR3 DNA: TGCAGTGCTAGAGATTACTCCCCGGGACAGGGTGGCACTGAAGCTTTCTTT
clone size: -; J gene: TRBJ1-4; D gene: -; V gene: TRBV11-2; CDR3 protein: CASSLGPSNEKLFF; CDR3 DNA: TGTGCCAGCAGCTTAGGTCCAAGCAATGAAAAACTGTTTTTT
clone size: -; J gene: TRBJ1-2; D gene: TRBD1; V gene: TRBV3-1; CDR3 protein: CASSQGSQGAYGYTF; CDR3 DNA: TGTGCCAGCAGCCAAGGTTCGCAGGGGGCCTATGGCTACACCTTC
clone size: few; J gene: TRBJ1-4; D gene: -; V gene: TRBV3-1; CDR3 protein: CASSPQQLRRRRNTTNEKLFF; CDR3 DNA: TGTGCCAGCAGCCCTCAACAGTTACGACGGCGCCGGAATACAACTAATGAAAAACTGTTTTTT
clone size: -; J gene: TRBJ2-3; D gene: -; V gene: TRBV5-1; CDR3 protein: CASSPPSGGDTQYF; CDR3 DNA: TGCGCCAGCAGCCCCCCTTCAGGCGGAGATACGCAGTATTTT
clone size: -; J gene: TRBJ2-7; D gene: TRBD1; V gene: TRBV2; CDR3 protein: CASLHGQVKGEQYF; CDR3 DNA: TGTGCCAGCTTACACGGACAGGTTAAGGGGGAGCAGTACTTC
clone size: few; J gene: TRBJ1-2; D gene: TRBD1; V gene: TRBV27; CDR3 protein: CASSFIPVMDRAHGYTF; CDR3 DNA: TGTGCCAGCAGTTTTATCCCCGTCATGGACAGGGCCCATGGCTACACCTTC
clone size: -; J gene: TRBJ2-1; D gene: -; V gene: TRBV20-1; CDR3 protein: CSALGLAGPSCNEQFF; CDR3 DNA: TGCAGTGCTCTAGGACTGGCGGGGCCGTCCTGCAATGAGCAGTTCTTC
clone size: -; J gene: TRBJ2-5; D gene: TRBD1; V gene: TRBV7-2; CDR3 protein: CTSSLQDRGRETQYF; CDR3 DNA: TGTACCAGCAGCTTGCAAGACAGGGGTCGAGAGACCCAGTACTTC
clone size: -; J gene: TRBJ2-5; D gene: -; V gene: TRBV2; CDR3 protein: CASSDGPWETQYF; CDR3 DNA: TGTGCCAGCAGTGATGGGCCATGGGAGACCCAGTACTTC